Here is one T cell receptor beta chain with its context. The CDR3 sequence is 17 residues long. With V trimmed by 1 base and J by 7 bases, 11 bases remained unmatched. Germline loops: CDR1 SEHNR, CDR2 FQNEAQ (reference sequence). These data originate in a study of early T cells in non-severe SARS-CoV-2 infection. Background on the study: Sequencing input comprised bulk RNA from unsorted whole blood; chain pairing was not available.

TCRdb re-called the 5' RACE reads through MiXCR, storing one row per CDR3 protein. The sample shows tens of thousands of distinct CDR3 sequences, around 6% of them seen only once. The chain is built from TRBV7-9 and TRBJ2-1; 9 bases align to TRBD2. The receptor was derived from an adult who was a healthcare worker with PCR-confirmed SARS-CoV-2 infection or an uninfected control (not recorded which). The sample taken for sequencing was whole blood. This CDR3 is CASSLEVGAGGLNEQFF. As DNA, the CDR3 is TGTGCCAGCAGCTTAGAGGTCGGCGCGGGAGGGCTTAATGAGCAGTTCTTC.